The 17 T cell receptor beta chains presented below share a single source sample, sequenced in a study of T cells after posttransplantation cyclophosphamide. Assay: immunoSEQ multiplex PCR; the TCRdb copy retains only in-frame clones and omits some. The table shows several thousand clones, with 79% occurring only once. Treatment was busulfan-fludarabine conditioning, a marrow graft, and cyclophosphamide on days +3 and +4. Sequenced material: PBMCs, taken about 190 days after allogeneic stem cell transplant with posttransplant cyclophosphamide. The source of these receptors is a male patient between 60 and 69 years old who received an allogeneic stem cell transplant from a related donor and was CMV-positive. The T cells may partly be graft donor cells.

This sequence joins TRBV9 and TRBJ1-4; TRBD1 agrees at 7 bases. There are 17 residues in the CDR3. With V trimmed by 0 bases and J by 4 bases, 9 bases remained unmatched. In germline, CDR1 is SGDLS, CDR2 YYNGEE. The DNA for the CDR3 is TGTGCCAGCAGCGTAGACCGAGGGGGCAGTAGTAATGAAAAACTGTTTTTT. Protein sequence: CASSVDRGGSSNEKLFF.

CDR3 bases: TGTGCCAGCAGCTTAGGGGGAGGGCAATTCAATTCACCCCTCCACTTT. Protein product: CASSLGGGQFNSPLHF. This chain links TRBV7-6 with TRBJ1-6; D call uncertain. Trimming stripped 1 base from V and 7 bases from J, with 14 bases between. Germline V gene sequence: CDR1 SGHVS, CDR2 FNYEAQ. This CDR3 has 16 amino acids.

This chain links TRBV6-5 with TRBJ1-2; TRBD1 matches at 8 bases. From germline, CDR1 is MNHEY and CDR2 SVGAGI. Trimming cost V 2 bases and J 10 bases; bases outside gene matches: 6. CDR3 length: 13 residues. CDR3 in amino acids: CASSYVGTGAYTF. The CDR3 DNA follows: TGTGCCAGCAGTTACGTTGGGACAGGAGCCTACACCTTC.

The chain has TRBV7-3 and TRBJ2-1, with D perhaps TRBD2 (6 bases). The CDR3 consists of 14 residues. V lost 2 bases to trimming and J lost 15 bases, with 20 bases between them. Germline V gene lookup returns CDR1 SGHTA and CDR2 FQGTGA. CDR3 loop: CASSLFPGDFGLFF. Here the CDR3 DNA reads TGTGCCAGCAGCTTATTCCCCGGGGACTTCGGGCTGTTCTTC.

CDR3 coding DNA: TGTGCCAGTAGTATAGCGGGAGCAAGGGGGGAGCTGTTTTTT. Its protein is CASSIAGARGELFF. The rearrangement links TRBV19 to TRBJ2-2; a possible D gene is TRBD2 (6 bases). V was clipped by 1 base and J by 8 bases, with 11 bases between them. Looked up from germline, CDR1 is LNHDA and CDR2 is SQIVND (reference sequence). The CDR3 is made up of 14 amino acids.

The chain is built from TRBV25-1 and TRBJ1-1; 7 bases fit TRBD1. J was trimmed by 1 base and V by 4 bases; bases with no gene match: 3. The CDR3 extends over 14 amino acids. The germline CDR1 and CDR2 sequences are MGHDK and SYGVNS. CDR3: CASSGWTGNTEAFF. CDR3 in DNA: TGTGCCAGCAGTGGCTGGACAGGGAACACTGAAGCTTTCTTT.

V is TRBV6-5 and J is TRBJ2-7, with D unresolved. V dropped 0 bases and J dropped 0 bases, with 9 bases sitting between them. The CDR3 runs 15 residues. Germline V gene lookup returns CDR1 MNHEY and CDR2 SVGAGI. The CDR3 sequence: CASSYSAGNSYEQYF. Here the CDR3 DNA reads TGTGCCAGCAGTTACTCGGCAGGTAACTCCTACGAGCAGTACTTC.

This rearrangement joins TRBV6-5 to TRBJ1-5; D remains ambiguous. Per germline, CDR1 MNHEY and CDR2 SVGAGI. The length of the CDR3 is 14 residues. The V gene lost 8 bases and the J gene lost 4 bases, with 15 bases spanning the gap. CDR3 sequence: CASRGVGPNQPQHF. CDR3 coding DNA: TGTGCCAGCCGCGGGGTTGGTCCTAATCAGCCCCAGCATTTT.

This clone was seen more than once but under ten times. The CDR3 loop reads CASSLDRGAGNTIYF. The CDR3 DNA sequence: TGTGCCAGCAGCCTAGACAGGGGCGCTGGAAACACCATATATTTT. The V and J genes are TRBV6-6 and TRBJ1-3, with 8 bases lining up with TRBD1. The CDR3 has 15 amino acids. Losses at the gene ends were 6 bases for V and 2 bases for J; bases not matched to a gene: 6. The germline CDR1 and CDR2 sequences are MNHNY and SVGAGI (reference sequence).

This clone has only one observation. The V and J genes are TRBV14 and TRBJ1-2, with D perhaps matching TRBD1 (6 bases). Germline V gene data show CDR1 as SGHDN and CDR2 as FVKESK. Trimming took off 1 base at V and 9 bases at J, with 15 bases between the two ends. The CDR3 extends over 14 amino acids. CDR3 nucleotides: TGTGCCAGCAGCCAAGCCGGGACAAGAGGCAGCTACACCTTC. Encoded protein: CASSQAGTRGSYTF.

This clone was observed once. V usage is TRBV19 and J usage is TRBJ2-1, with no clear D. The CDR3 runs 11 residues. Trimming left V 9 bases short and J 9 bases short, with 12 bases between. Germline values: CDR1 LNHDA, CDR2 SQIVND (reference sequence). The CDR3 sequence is CASNRVGEQFF. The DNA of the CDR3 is TGTGCCAGCAACCGGGTTGGTGAGCAGTTCTTC.

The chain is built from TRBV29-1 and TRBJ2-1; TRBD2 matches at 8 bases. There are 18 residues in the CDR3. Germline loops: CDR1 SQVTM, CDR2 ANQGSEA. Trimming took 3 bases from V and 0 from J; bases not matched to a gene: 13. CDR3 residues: CSVEPSREDRSSYNEQFF. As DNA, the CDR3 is TGCAGCGTTGAGCCCTCGCGGGAGGACCGGAGCTCCTACAATGAGCAGTTCTTC.

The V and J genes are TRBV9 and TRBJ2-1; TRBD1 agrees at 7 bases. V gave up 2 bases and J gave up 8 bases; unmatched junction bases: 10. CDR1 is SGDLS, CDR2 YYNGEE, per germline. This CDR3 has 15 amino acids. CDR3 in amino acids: CASSVGAGGVDEQFF. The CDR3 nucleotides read TGTGCCAGCAGCGTGGGGGCAGGGGGAGTCGATGAGCAGTTCTTC.

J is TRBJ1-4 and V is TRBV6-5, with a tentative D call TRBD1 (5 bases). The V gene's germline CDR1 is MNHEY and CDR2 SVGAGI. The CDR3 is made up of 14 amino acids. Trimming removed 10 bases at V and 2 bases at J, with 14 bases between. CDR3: CATSRGWTNEKLFF. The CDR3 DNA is TGTGCCACCTCAAGGGGATGGACTAATGAAAAACTGTTTTTT.

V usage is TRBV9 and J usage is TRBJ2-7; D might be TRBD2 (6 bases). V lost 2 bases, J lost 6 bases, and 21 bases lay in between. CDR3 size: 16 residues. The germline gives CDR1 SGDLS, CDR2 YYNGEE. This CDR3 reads CASSVTAGLRISEQYF. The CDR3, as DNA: TGTGCCAGCAGCGTCACAGCGGGCCTTCGGATCTCCGAGCAGTACTTC.

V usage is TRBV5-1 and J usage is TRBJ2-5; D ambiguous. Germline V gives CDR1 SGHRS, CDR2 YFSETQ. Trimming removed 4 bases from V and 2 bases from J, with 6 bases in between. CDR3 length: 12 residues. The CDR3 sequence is CASSQTQETQYF. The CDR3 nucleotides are TGCGCCAGCAGCCAGACTCAAGAGACCCAGTACTTC. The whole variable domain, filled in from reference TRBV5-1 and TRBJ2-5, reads KAGVTQTPRYLIKTRGQQVTLSCSPISGHRSVSWYQQTPGQGLQFLFEYFSETQRNKGNFPGRFSGRQFSNSRSEMNVSTLELGDSALYLCASSQTQETQYFGPGTRLLVL.

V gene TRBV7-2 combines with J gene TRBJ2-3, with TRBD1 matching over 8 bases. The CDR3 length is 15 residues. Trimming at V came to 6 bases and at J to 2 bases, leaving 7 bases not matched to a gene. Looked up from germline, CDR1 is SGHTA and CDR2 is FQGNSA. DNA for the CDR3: TGTGCCAGCAGTAGGGACAGGAACCCCACAGATACGCAGTATTTT. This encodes CASSRDRNPTDTQYF.